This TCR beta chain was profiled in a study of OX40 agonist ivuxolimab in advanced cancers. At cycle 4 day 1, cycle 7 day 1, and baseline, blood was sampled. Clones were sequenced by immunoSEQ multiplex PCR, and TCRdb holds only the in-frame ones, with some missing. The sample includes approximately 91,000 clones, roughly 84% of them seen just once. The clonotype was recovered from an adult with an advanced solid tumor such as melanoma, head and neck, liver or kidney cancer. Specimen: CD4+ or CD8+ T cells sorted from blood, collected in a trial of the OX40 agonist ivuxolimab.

The CDR3 nucleotides are TGTGCCAGCAGTGTAGGGGACAGGGGGTCGATTGGCTACACCTTC. This translates into CASSVGDRGSIGYTF. The V and J genes are TRBV25-1 and TRBJ1-2, with 11 positions matching TRBD1. The length of the CDR3 is 15 residues. Per germline, CDR1 MGHDK and CDR2 SYGVNS. Trimming cost V 4 bases and J 7 bases; bases outside gene matches: 8.